This TCR beta chain emerged from a study of spatial heterogeneity in lung cancer. Time point indicated: sample taken at primary tumor resection. This clonotype is labeled medium-sized. Antigen: not known. Findings of the study overall: Alpha and beta chain coverage of tumor T cells was estimated at about 6.8% and 14%, respectively. The study found that expanded intratumoral alpha and beta TCR counts tracked tumor mutation counts.

A distinct unique molecular identifier was carried by each TCR cDNA molecule. TCRdb redid the calling of the 5' RACE reads with MiXCR, one entry per CDR3 protein. The sample carries approximately 3,000 distinct CDR3 sequences, about 16% recorded once. The sequencing used lung tumor tissue, collected at surgery. This clonotype was obtained from a male donor with early-stage non-small cell lung cancer.

CDR3 DNA sequence: TGTGCCACCAGTAGCGGGACGACAGATACGCAGTATTTT. This translates into CATSSGTTDTQYF. This sequence joins TRBV24-1 and TRBJ2-3; 7 bases map to TRBD2. With V trimmed by 6 bases and J by 3 bases, 2 bases remained unmatched. This CDR3 has 13 residues. Germline lookup yields CDR1 KGHDR and CDR2 SFDVKD.